These 26 T cell receptor beta chains were sequenced from one sample in a study of tumor-infiltrating lymphocytes in primary liver carcinoma (dated by TCRdb to 2017 to 2019). Total RNA and DNA were co-extracted from roughly 20-30 mg of bulk tissue with the AllPrep DNA/RNA mini kit, without cell sorting. Sequencing was performed on an Illumina HiSeq 2500. Starting from about 500 ng total RNA, TCRbeta-specific cDNA was produced by reverse transcription with a constant-region primer and ProtoScript II reverse transcriptase. TCRbeta libraries were built with three nested multiplex PCR rounds, a slightly modified ARM-PCR procedure. Multiplex TRBV1-TRBV30 forward primers and a Cbeta reverse primer were used in the first two PCR rounds, each of which was run for around 10 cycles. The public reads were quality trimmed at Q25 with fastp and then assembled into clones with MiXCR by TCRdb, keeping productive beta chains. Each entry is one CDR3 protein sequence, shown with its most common DNA and genes. The sample contains some 180,000 distinct CDR3 sequences, about 82% of them found a single time. The ten largest clones capture about a sixth of the sample.

Material: tumor tissue from primary liver carcinoma. The receptors stem from a man aged 40-50 years with primary liver carcinoma and hepatitis B virus infection.

A word on this clonotype: Likely a read error: the CDR3 ends without its conserved phenylalanine or tryptophan. J is TRBJ2-2 and V is TRBV11-2; the D gene is possibly TRBD1 (6 bases). V lost 7 bases to trimming and J lost 4 bases, with 25 bases between them. CDR1 SGHAT and CDR2 FQNNGV come from the germline V gene. This CDR3 region has 18 residues. CDR3 protein: CASIITATWTVGTGELFV. CDR3 nucleotide sequence: TGTGCCAGCATCATCACCGCTACATGGACAGTGGGCACCGGGGAGCTGTTTGTT.

The chain recombines TRBV11-2 with TRBJ2-1; D possibly corresponds to TRBD2 (6 bases). The CDR3 spans 13 residues. Trimming took 6 bases from V and 9 from J, leaving 15 bases between them. Germline V gives CDR1 SGHAT, CDR2 FQNNGV. CDR3 coding DNA: TGTGCCAGCAGTTTAACACTAGCCGGTGAGCAGTTCTTC. It encodes CASSLTLAGEQFF.

The rearrangement joins TRBV6-6 to TRBJ2-3; TRBD2 agrees at 7 bases. The CDR3 totals 14 residues. J lost 5 bases, V lost 7 bases, and 9 bases had no gene match. Looked up from germline, CDR1 is MNHNY and CDR2 is SVGAGI (reference sequence). The DNA for the CDR3 is TGTGCCAGCACTCGGACTAGGCAGAGAGATACGCAGTATTTT. It encodes CASTRTRQRDTQYF.

In this sample, this clonotype turned up once. An end of the junction does not agree with germline; a read error may underlie this. The chain is built from TRBV6-1 and TRBJ1-5; D is undetermined. Germline loops: CDR1 MNHNS, CDR2 SASEGT. This CDR3 has 15 residues. The CDR3 sequence is CTSRVYRTRDQPQHF. The CDR3 DNA reads TGTACCAGCAGAGTTTATCGAACCCGAGATCAGCCCCAGCATTTT.

About this clonotype itself: The CDR3 ends on some other residue instead of the conserved phenylalanine or tryptophan, so this is likely a read error. The V gene is TRBV29-1, the J gene TRBJ1-1; D is unclear. Germline values: CDR1 SQVTM, CDR2 ANQGSEA. This CDR3 is 14 amino acids long. The CDR3 DNA is TGTAGCGTCCAGCGCCGTGGGTGGAACACTGAAGCTTTCATT. Its protein is CSVQRRGWNTEAFI.

A word on this clonotype: At one of its ends the junction is not consistent with the germline gene, which may arise from a read error. The V call is TRBV6-5, the J call TRBJ2-1; the D gene is possibly TRBD2 (6 bases). There are 14 residues in the CDR3. The germline CDR1 and CDR2 sequences are MNHEY and SVGAGI. This CDR3 is CVSRQQEGLGEQFF. The DNA of the CDR3 is TGTGTCAGCAGGCAGCAGGAGGGTCTAGGTGAGCAGTTCTTC.

Remarks on this clonotype: A much larger clone differs from this one at a single base, so this may be a read error. V is TRBV5-1 and J is TRBJ2-7, with no clear D. The V end lost 2 bases, the J end lost 5 bases, and 11 bases lay between the germline ends. Germline V gene sequence: CDR1 SGHRS, CDR2 YFSETQ. The CDR3 loop spans 13 amino acids. In DNA form, the CDR3 reads TGCGCCAGCAGCTTAGGGTGCGCGGACGAGCAGTACTTC. Translated, it gives CASSLGCADEQYF.

Comment on this clonotype: Since the CDR3 does not end with the conserved phenylalanine or tryptophan, this likely comes from a read error. This sequence joins TRBV5-1 and TRBJ2-1, with D uncertain. The CDR3 is 13 amino acids. Per the germline V gene, CDR1 is SGHRS and CDR2 is YFSETQ. The CDR3 DNA sequence: TGCTCCAGCAGCTTCCAGTATCCGGGTGAGCAGTTCGTC. Its translation: CSSSFQYPGEQFV.

This chain joins TRBV29-1 and TRBJ2-7, with a possible D match to TRBD2 (6 bases). The CDR3 has 14 amino acids. Between the trimmed V and J ends, which lost 0 bases and 3 bases, there was a span of 12 bases. The germline V gene encodes CDR1 SQVTM and CDR2 ANQGSEA. The DNA for the CDR3 is TGCAGCGTTGAAGATCCAGGAGGGAGCTACGAGCAGTACTTC. Its translation is CSVEDPGGSYEQYF.

Regarding this clonotype: Its ends do not fully match the called genes, so a read error is possible. The CDR3, as DNA: TGCGTCAGCAGCCAAAAGCGAGCGGGAGGCTACGAGCAGTACTTC. It yields the protein CVSSQKRAGGYEQYF. The gene calls are TRBV4-3 and TRBJ2-7; 9 nucleotides align to TRBD2. Germline assignment: CDR1 LGHNA and CDR2 YSLEER. The CDR3 sequence is 15 residues long.

This clonotype was seen a handful of times. At one of its ends the junction is not consistent with the germline gene, which may arise from a read error. This chain joins TRBV7-3 and TRBJ2-7; D is perhaps TRBD2 (6 bases). From germline, CDR1 is SGHTA and CDR2 FQGTGA. The CDR3 runs to 13 residues. The CDR3 region is CTSSLDLGGEQYF. DNA of the CDR3: TGTACCAGCAGCTTAGATTTGGGGGGCGAGCAGTACTTC.

To note about this clonotype: Since the CDR3 does not end with the conserved phenylalanine or tryptophan, this likely comes from a read error. The CDR3 loop is CASSQDPYSVYNEQFL. CDR3 DNA: TGCGCCAGCAGCCAAGATCCCTACTCAGTATACAATGAACAGTTCCTC. V is TRBV4-3 and J is TRBJ2-1; D is uncertain. This CDR3 has 16 residues. The germline V gene has CDR1 LGHNA and CDR2 YSLEER.

The rearrangement joins TRBV4-1 to TRBJ2-7; D is unresolved. Germline assignment: CDR1 MGHRA and CDR2 YSYEKL. V was cut by 0 bases and J by 7 bases, with 13 bases left in between. The CDR3 is 14 residues long. CDR3 in amino acids: CASSQETHVDEQYF. CDR3 nucleotide sequence: TGCGCCAGCAGCCAAGAGACCCATGTTGATGAGCAGTACTTC.

As for this clonotype: Sequence at one end of the junction differs from germline and may be a read error. The gene calls are TRBV28 and TRBJ2-5; 9 nucleotides match TRBD2. The CDR3 contains 16 residues. The germline V gene encodes CDR1 MDHEN and CDR2 SYDVKM. The CDR3 nucleotides are TGTGCCAGGAGTTTGGGTCTAGCGGGGAATCAAGTGACCCAGTACTTC. Its translation: CARSLGLAGNQVTQYF.

Comments on this clonotype: One end of the junction is discordant with germline, which a read error may explain. The J gene is TRBJ2-4, the V gene TRBV5-4, with D possibly called TRBD1 or TRBD2 (6 bases each). The CDR3 is made up of 16 amino acids. Per germline, CDR1 SGHNT and CDR2 YYREEE (reference sequence). CDR3 in amino acids: CASSSGAVLTKNIQYF. CDR3 nucleotides: TGTGCCAGCAGCTCGGGGGCTGTGCTAACCAAGAACATTCAGTACTTC.

On this clonotype itself: The junction differs from germline at one of its ends, possibly a read error. The chain uses TRBV5-1 and TRBJ2-3, with 10 bases identical to TRBD2. The CDR3 is 16 residues long. Germline V gene lookup returns CDR1 SGHRS and CDR2 YFSETQ. CDR3 region: CTSRESSGSSTDAQYF. CDR3 sequence (DNA): TGCACCAGCAGGGAGTCTAGCGGGAGTTCCACAGATGCGCAGTATTTT. The full variable domain, in which reference TRBV5-1 and TRBJ2-3 provide the parts outside the CDR3, is KAGVTQTPRYLIKTRGQQVTLSCSPISGHRSVSWYQQTPGQGLQFLFEYFSETQRNKGNFPGRFSGRQFSNSRSEMNVSTLELGDSALYLCTSRESSGSSTDAQYFGPGTRLTVL.

Notes on this clonotype: Relative to the germline gene, one junction end is altered; a read error may explain this. J is TRBJ2-3 and V is TRBV6-1, with unresolved D. The CDR3 totals 13 residues. Germline CDR1 MNHNS, CDR2 SASEGT. The CDR3 DNA reads TGCGCCAGCAGTCAAACCTTCTCAGATACGCAGTATTTT. Translation: CASSQTFSDTQYF.

To note about this clonotype: Possible read error: a much larger clone is one base away. V is TRBV24-1 and J is TRBJ2-7; weak D call: TRBD1 (5 bases). The V gene's germline CDR1 is KGHDR and CDR2 SFDVKD. The CDR3 extends over 14 amino acids. In DNA, the CDR3 is TGTGCCACCAGTGTTGAGACAGTTTCCTACGAGCACTACTTC. Its protein is CATSVETVSYEHYF.

The V gene is TRBV6-2 or TRBV6-3, the J gene TRBJ2-1; D is undetermined. Germline loops: CDR1 MNHEY, CDR2 SVGEGT. The CDR3 length is 14 residues. Trimming removed 2 bases at V and 8 bases at J, with 13 bases between. DNA of the CDR3: TGTGCCAGCAGTTACGCTTCAGGTTCGGATGAGCAGTTCTTC. Protein sequence: CASSYASGSDEQFF.

This chain joins TRBV6-1 and TRBJ1-5; maybe TRBD1 (5 bases). V was cut by 7 bases and J by 0 bases, with 13 bases left in between. The CDR3 is made up of 15 amino acids. The germline gives CDR1 MNHNS, CDR2 SASEGT. CDR3 nucleotide sequence: TGTGCCAGCAATAGGGGCCCCAATAGCAATCAGCCCCAGCATTTT. The encoded protein is CASNRGPNSNQPQHF.

Worth noting for this clonotype: A read error may produce the germline difference seen at one junction end. The chain carries TRBV6-2 or TRBV6-3 and TRBJ2-1, with D perhaps assigned TRBD1 or TRBD2 (5 bases each). The germline gives CDR1 MNHEY, CDR2 SVGEGT. This CDR3 has 16 amino acids. The CDR3 bases are TGTGACAGCAGTTACTGGGGGACGGCCTCCTACAATGAGCAGTTCTTC. Protein: CDSSYWGTASYNEQFF.

This clonotype was detected once. The CDR3 does not end in the conserved phenylalanine or tryptophan, so this is likely a read error. The chain links TRBV29-1 to TRBJ2-7; D is uncertain. Trimming shortened V by 7 bases and J by 2 bases, and 24 bases separated the two germline ends. Germline loops: CDR1 SQVTM, CDR2 ANQGSEA. The CDR3 covers 16 residues. The CDR3 region is CSAMTSEIGTPYEQYL. DNA of the CDR3: TGCAGCGCCATGACATCTGAGATCGGCACTCCCTACGAGCAGTACTTA.

Concerning this clonotype: The conserved final phenylalanine or tryptophan is absent from the CDR3, which likely points to a read error. The CDR3 is CASRLWVSFEQYL. DNA for the CDR3: TGTGCCAGCAGATTATGGGTATCTTTCGAGCAGTACTTA. The genes are TRBV11-3 and TRBJ2-7; D is unclear. Germline CDR1 reads SGHNT; CDR2 reads YENEEA. V lost 6 bases and J lost 6, with 15 bases in between. CDR3 size: 13 residues.

For this clonotype: A junction end diverges from the germline sequence, so it may reflect a read error. The rearrangement links TRBV12-3 or TRBV12-4 to TRBJ1-1, with a tentative D call TRBD1 (5 bases). This CDR3 has 13 amino acids. As DNA, the CDR3 is TGTGCCAGCAGCGTCCTCCTGGGGACTGATGCTTTCTTT. Its translation: CASSVLLGTDAFF.

In regard to this clonotype: This sequence may be a read error, since a much larger clone differs from it by one base. The chain joins TRBV11-2 to TRBJ2-3, with 9 bases that match TRBD2. J gave up 1 base and V 8 bases, and 10 bases lay outside the gene matches. Germline V gene data show CDR1 as SGHAT and CDR2 as FQNNGV. This CDR3 is 16 amino acids long. The CDR3 spells CASQRVAGEGTDTQYF. The CDR3, as DNA: TGTGCCAGCCAAAGGGTAGCGGGGGAAGGCACAGATACGCAGTATTTT.

Notes on this clonotype: The CDR3 carries no conserved terminal phenylalanine or tryptophan, so it likely arises from a read error. The V and J genes are TRBV11-2 and TRBJ1-4, with D perhaps TRBD1 (5 bases). The CDR3 is 14 amino acids. Germline V gene sequence: CDR1 SGHAT, CDR2 FQNNGV. This CDR3 is CAGSLGQGAEKLFI. DNA for the CDR3: TGTGCCGGCAGCTTAGGGCAAGGGGCTGAAAAACTGTTTATT.